Reported below is one TCR beta chain. No antigen is known for it. These data are taken from a study of Ad26.COV2.S vaccination and SARS-CoV-2 variants. The wider study: A participant enrolled in the COV1001 Ad26.COV2.S trial arm provided the sample. Administration of Ad26.COV2.S was intramuscular, either once or twice 56 days apart. Study-wide findings and caveats: There was a possibility that the TCR breadth and depth analyses underestimated total T cell responses.

Produced via immunoSEQ multiplex PCR; TCRdb's table is partial and in-frame only. The data hold over 350,000 clones, with more than 85% observed a single time. Trimming left V 0 bases short and J 7 bases short, with 12 bases between. Germline values: CDR1 KGHSH, CDR2 LQKENI. This CDR3 spans 14 amino acids. Treatment noted: some 20 received Ad26.COV2.S at low or high dose, single or two shots; about five received placebo; per-sample allocation not given. Each sample was drawn 63 days after the first injection (of vaccine or placebo). The sequence derives from a person between 18 and 59 years old who received the Ad26.COV2.S COVID-19 vaccine or a placebo. The V gene is TRBV18, the J gene TRBJ1-1; maybe TRBD1 (6 bases). The material sequenced was peripheral blood, taken in a trial of Ad26.COV2.S vaccine versus placebo. The DNA for the CDR3 is TGTGCCAGCTCACCACCTGGCAGGGGCCTTGAAGCTTTCTTT. Translation gives CASSPPGRGLEAFF.